This T cell receptor (beta chain) was observed in a study of shared clonotypes between healthy human individuals. Turning to the study itself: Donors were a couple of women and a few men aged 18 to 49.

The donors were all Caucasian adults (living in Nashville, Tennessee). Study-wide results and limits: Naive subsets generally had larger estimated richness than memory subsets.

Assay: immunoSEQ multiplex PCR; the TCRdb copy retains only in-frame clones and omits some. The table includes about 2.5 million clones, 80% to 95% detected once. This CDR3 contains 13 residues. Per the germline V gene, CDR1 is SEHNR and CDR2 is FQNEAQ (reference sequence). Trimming removed 5 bases at V and 0 bases at J, with 7 bases between. Comment on this clone: Its antigen is as yet unknown.

The rearrangement uses TRBV7-9 and TRBJ1-1, with D unresolved. This receptor was taken from a young man in good health. Some clones in this sample may be carry-over from other donors' samples. Material: naive CD4+ T cells from PBMCs. Subset in this sample: CD45RA+ positively selected. CDR3 DNA: TGTGCCAGCAGCCCCCCCTTGAACACTGAAGCTTTCTTT. It encodes CASSPPLNTEAFF.